This T cell receptor (beta chain) was identified in a study of shared clonotypes between healthy human individuals. This CDR3 is 15 amino acids long. The germline V gene has CDR1 SEHNR and CDR2 FQNEAQ (reference sequence). Trimming took 1 base from V and 0 from J, leaving 9 bases between them. The method was immunoSEQ multiplex PCR; TCRdb's version includes in-frame clones alone and lacks a portion of them. The repertoire has 2,100,000 or so clones, approximately 94% of them found once; the top ten carry 0.1% to 0.15%. Sequenced input: naive CD4+ T cells sorted from blood. The sample's subset: CD45RA+ positively selected. The clonotype comes from a man between 18 and 29 years old in good health. The V gene is TRBV7-9, the J gene TRBJ1-2, with no clear D. CDR3 nucleotides: TGTGCCAGCAGCTTAGGGTGGGGAACTAACTATGGCTACACCTTC. It codes for CASSLGWGTNYGYTF.